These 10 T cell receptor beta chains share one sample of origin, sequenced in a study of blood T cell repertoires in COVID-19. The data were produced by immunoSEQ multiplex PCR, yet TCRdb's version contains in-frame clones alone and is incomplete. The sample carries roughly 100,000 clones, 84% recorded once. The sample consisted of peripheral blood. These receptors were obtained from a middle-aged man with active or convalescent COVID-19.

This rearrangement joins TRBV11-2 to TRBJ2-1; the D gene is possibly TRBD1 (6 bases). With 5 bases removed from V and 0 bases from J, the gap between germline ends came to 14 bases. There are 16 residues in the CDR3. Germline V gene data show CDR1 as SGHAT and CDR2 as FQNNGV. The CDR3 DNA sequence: TGTGCCAGCAGCCCCCGAGGGGGTTCCTCCTACAATGAGCAGTTCTTC. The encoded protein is CASSPRGGSSYNEQFF.

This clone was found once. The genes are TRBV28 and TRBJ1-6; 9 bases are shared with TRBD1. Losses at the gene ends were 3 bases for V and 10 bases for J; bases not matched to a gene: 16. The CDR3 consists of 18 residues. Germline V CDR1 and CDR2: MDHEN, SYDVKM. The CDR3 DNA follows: TGTGCCAGCAGTTTTCCCTACTCAAGACAGGGGGTTAAATCACCCCTCCACTTT. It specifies CASSFPYSRQGVKSPLHF.

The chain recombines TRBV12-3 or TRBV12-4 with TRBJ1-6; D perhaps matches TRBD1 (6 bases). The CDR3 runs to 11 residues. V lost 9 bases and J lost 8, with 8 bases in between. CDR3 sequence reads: CASKGDSPLHF. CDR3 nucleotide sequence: TGTGCCAGTAAGGGGGATTCACCCCTCCACTTT.

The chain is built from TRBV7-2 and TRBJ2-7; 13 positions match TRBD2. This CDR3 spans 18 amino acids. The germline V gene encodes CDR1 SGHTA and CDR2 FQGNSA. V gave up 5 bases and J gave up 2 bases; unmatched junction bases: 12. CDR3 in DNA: TGTGCCAGCAGCCGTACGACTAGCGGGGGGTCCACTACCTACGAGCAGTACTTC. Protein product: CASSRTTSGGSTTYEQYF.

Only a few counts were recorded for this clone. As DNA, the CDR3 is TGTGCCAGTGAGGAGGCGGATACGCAGTATTTT. Protein product: CASEEADTQYF. The chain carries TRBV2 and TRBJ2-3; a possible D gene is TRBD2 (5 bases). V lost 9 bases and J lost 6, with 10 bases in between. Germline V CDR1 and CDR2: SNHLY, FYNNEI. This CDR3 comprises 11 residues.

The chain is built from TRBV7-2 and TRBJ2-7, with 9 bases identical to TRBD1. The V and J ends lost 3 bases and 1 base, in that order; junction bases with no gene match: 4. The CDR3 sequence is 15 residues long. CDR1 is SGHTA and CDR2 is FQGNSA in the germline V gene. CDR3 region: CASSFGTGSSYEQYF. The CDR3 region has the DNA TGTGCCAGCAGCTTCGGGACAGGGTCGTCCTACGAGCAGTACTTC.

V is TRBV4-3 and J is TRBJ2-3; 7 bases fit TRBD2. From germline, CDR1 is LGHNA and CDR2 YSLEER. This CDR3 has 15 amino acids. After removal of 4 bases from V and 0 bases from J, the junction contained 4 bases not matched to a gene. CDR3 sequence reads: CASSRGGGSTDTQYF. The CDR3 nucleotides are TGCGCCAGCAGCCGCGGGGGTGGGAGCACAGATACGCAGTATTTT.

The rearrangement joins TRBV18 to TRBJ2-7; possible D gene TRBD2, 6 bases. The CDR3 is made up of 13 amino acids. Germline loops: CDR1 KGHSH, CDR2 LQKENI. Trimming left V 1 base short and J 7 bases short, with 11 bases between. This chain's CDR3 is CASSPRGEGEQYF. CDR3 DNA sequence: TGTGCCAGCTCACCACGCGGGGAAGGGGAGCAGTACTTC.

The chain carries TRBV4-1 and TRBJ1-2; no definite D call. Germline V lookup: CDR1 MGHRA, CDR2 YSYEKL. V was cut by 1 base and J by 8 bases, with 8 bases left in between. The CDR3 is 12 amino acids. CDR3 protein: CASSQAPGGYTF. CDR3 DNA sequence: TGCGCCAGCAGCCAAGCCCCGGGGGGCTACACCTTC.

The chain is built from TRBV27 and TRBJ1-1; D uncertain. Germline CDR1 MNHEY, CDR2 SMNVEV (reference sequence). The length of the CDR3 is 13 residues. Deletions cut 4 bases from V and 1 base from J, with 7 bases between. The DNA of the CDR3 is TGTGCCAGCAGTTCCATGGCGAACACTGAAGCTTTCTTT. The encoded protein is CASSSMANTEAFF.